This record covers a single T cell receptor (beta chain). What it recognizes is unknown. Sequencing of TCR beta was carried out in blood CD8+ and CD4+ T cells. CDR1 and CDR2 from the germline V gene are SGHTA and FQGNSA. There are 12 residues in the CDR3. V was pared by 8 bases and J by 6 bases, with 14 bases between. This sample is part of a study of CD8 T cells in Susac syndrome. Findings of the study overall: The authors acknowledged that their TCR sequencing and HLA analysis involved a relatively small number of individuals.

The RNA input was 0.5 to 1 ug, and it was reverse transcribed with random hexamers. TCR beta CDR3 was amplified by immunoSEQ covering 54 Vbeta and 13 Jbeta. TCRdb recomputed calls from the immunoSEQ multiplex PCR reads with MiXCR, one row per CDR3 protein. Of about 120,000 distinct CDR3 sequences listed, 80% to 95% are singletons. The receptor was isolated from a human donor in good health. The sample taken for sequencing was CD4+ T cells from PBMCs. V gene TRBV7-2 combines with J gene TRBJ2-7; D remains ambiguous. CDR3 nucleotide sequence: TGTGCCAGCGCCGGCGCGACGGGCGAGCAGTACTTC. Translation gives CASAGATGEQYF.